This T cell receptor beta chain was sequenced for a study of regulatory dendritic cells for organ transplantation. Looking at the study overall: On day 6, the dendritic cells were exposed to LPS.

Trimming removed 0 bases from V and 3 bases from J, with 12 bases in between. This CDR3 is 15 amino acids long. CDR1 LGHNA and CDR2 YSLEER come from the germline V gene. Allogeneic regulatory or mature dendritic cells were co-cultured for more than 4 days with CFSE-labeled sorted T cells at 1:10. FACS sorted CD4+ or CD8+ T cells into CD45RA+ naive and CD45RO+ memory. Sequencing was performed with immunoSEQ multiplex PCR; in TCRdb, only in-frame clones are kept and a portion is missing. There are about 20,000 clones in the sample; 70% to 80% occur only once, and 2.5% to 4% lies in the top ten. This clone was seen more than once but under ten times. Its target is unknown.

The sample taken for sequencing was memory CD4+ T cells from blood cultured with regulatory dendritic cells. Subset of the sample: CD45RO+ memory T cells. This TCR was sampled from a human donor in good health. The V gene is TRBV4-3, the J gene TRBJ2-7, with D unclear. As DNA, the CDR3 is TGCGCCAGCAGCCAAGATCTCCGGACGGTCTACGAGCAGTACTTC. Translation: CASSQDLRTVYEQYF.